A single sample is the source of the 25 T cell receptor beta chains below, sequenced in a study of shared clonotypes between healthy human individuals. Naive CD8 cells lacked CD45RO and underwent positive selection for CCR7, leaving out terminally differentiated effector memory CD45RA+ cells. Some clones are missing from TCRdb's copy, which holds only in-frame ones; the method was immunoSEQ multiplex PCR. The data show hundreds of thousands of clones, about 96% seen once. Sequences were obtained from naive CD8+ T cells sorted from blood. These receptors came from a woman aged 25 to 45 in good health.

The chain links TRBV28 to TRBJ1-4, with D unresolved. The V gene's germline CDR1 is MDHEN and CDR2 SYDVKM. CDR3 length: 17 residues. Between the trimmed V and J ends, which lost 2 bases and 0 bases, there was a span of 13 bases. The CDR3 coding sequence is TGTGCCAGCAGTTTACGCCTACAGCTACCAACTAATGAAAAACTGTTTTTT. Its protein is CASSLRLQLPTNEKLFF.

The V gene is TRBV6-1, the J gene TRBJ2-7; possibly TRBD1 for D (7 bases). This CDR3 has 14 residues. The germline V and J ends were trimmed by 6 bases and 1 base, with 13 bases remaining between them. Per germline, CDR1 MNHNS and CDR2 SASEGT. The DNA of the CDR3 is TGTGCCAGCAGCGCCAGGGGGACTTCCTACGAGCAGTACTTC. As protein: CASSARGTSYEQYF.

The rearrangement joins TRBV28 to TRBJ2-1, with 7 bases matching TRBD2. The V and J ends lost 2 bases and 7 bases, in that order; junction bases with no gene match: 2. Germline CDR1 is MDHEN and CDR2 is SYDVKM. This CDR3 contains 13 residues. The CDR3 coding sequence is TGTGCCAGCAGTTTACTAGCGGAAAATGAGCAGTTCTTC. Protein sequence: CASSLLAENEQFF.

This chain links TRBV15 with TRBJ1-5; D is perhaps TRBD1 (5 bases). The CDR3 runs to 14 residues. The germline V gene has CDR1 LNHNV and CDR2 YYDKDF (reference sequence). Trimming left V 0 bases short and J 7 bases short, with 10 bases between. The CDR3 region is CATSRDRVRQPQHF. The CDR3 bases are TGTGCCACCAGCAGAGACAGGGTACGGCAGCCCCAGCATTTT.

This chain links TRBV4-1 with TRBJ1-1; 9 nucleotides match TRBD1. Germline trimming cut 3 bases from V and 1 base from J; bases unmatched to any gene: 3. This CDR3 is 15 amino acids long. The V gene's germline CDR1 is MGHRA and CDR2 YSYEKL. CDR3: CASSHGTGSNTEAFF. For the CDR3, the DNA is TGCGCCAGCAGCCATGGGACAGGGTCGAACACTGAAGCTTTCTTT.

V and J are TRBV4-1 and TRBJ2-5, with a possible D match to TRBD1 (5 bases). The CDR3 covers 14 residues. V was trimmed by 0 bases and J by 5 bases, leaving 10 bases between them. Germline V gene lookup returns CDR1 MGHRA and CDR2 YSYEKL. The CDR3 nucleotides are TGCGCCAGCAGCCAAGAAGGGGCCGGTGAGACCCAGTACTTC. Amino acids: CASSQEGAGETQYF.

The rearrangement uses TRBV25-1 and TRBJ1-5; possible D gene TRBD1, 5 bases. V shed 4 bases and J shed 7 bases, with 11 bases lying between them. Germline V CDR1 and CDR2: MGHDK, SYGVNS. The length of the CDR3 is 13 residues. The CDR3 protein is CASSAGGDQPQHF. The CDR3 DNA reads as TGTGCCAGCAGTGCTGGGGGGGACCAGCCCCAGCATTTT.

J is TRBJ2-7 and V is TRBV7-6, with a weak D call TRBD2 (6 bases). V lost 5 bases to trimming and J lost 1 base, with 15 bases between them. The CDR3 covers 15 residues. Germline CDR1 and CDR2: SGHVS and FNYEAQ. CDR3 in DNA: TGTGCCAGCAGCCCTAGCGTAGGGTTTTCCTACGAGCAGTACTTC. It translates to CASSPSVGFSYEQYF.

The chain combines TRBV27 with TRBJ1-1; 11 nucleotides line up with TRBD1. The CDR3 runs to 14 residues. V lost 5 bases, J lost 11 bases, and 10 bases stayed unmatched. CDR1 and CDR2 from the germline V gene are MNHEY and SMNVEV (reference sequence). The CDR3 coding sequence is TGTGCCAGCAGTCCCGGACAGGGGGCCTGGGAGGCTTTCTTT. Amino acid sequence: CASSPGQGAWEAFF.

CDR3: CASEDRGRFEQYF. In nucleotides, the CDR3 is TGTGCCAGCGAGGACAGGGGGCGGTTCGAGCAGTACTTC. J is TRBJ2-7 and V is TRBV2, with TRBD1 matching 11 bases. The CDR3 sequence is 13 residues long. Trimming took 8 bases from V and 6 from J; bases not matched to a gene: 6. Germline CDR1 reads SNHLY; CDR2 reads FYNNEI.

The CDR3 DNA is TGTGCCAGCATCGCTACAGGGCACGGGGCCCAAGAGACCCAGTACTTC. Residues: CASIATGHGAQETQYF. This chain uses TRBV5-8 with TRBJ2-5; D might be TRBD1 (6 bases). The CDR3 consists of 16 residues. Between the trimmed V and J ends, which lost 6 bases and 1 base, there was a span of 19 bases. Germline V gene data show CDR1 as SGHTS and CDR2 as YDEGEE.

The CDR3: CASSQRIVGLNYGYTF. The CDR3 coding sequence is TGCGCCAGCAGCCAAAGGATAGTAGGACTTAACTATGGCTACACCTTC. This rearrangement joins TRBV4-1 to TRBJ1-2; D not resolved. CDR3 length: 16 amino acids. V was cut by 2 bases and J by 1 base, with 14 bases left in between. CDR1 MGHRA and CDR2 YSYEKL come from the germline V gene.

This chain uses TRBV11-2 with TRBJ1-3; D is unclear. Germline V CDR1 and CDR2: SGHAT, FQNNGV. Trimming left V 1 base short and J 0 bases short, with 7 bases between. CDR3 length equals 15 residues. CDR3 nucleotides: TGTGCCAGCAGCTTAGCCGCCATCTCTGGAAACACCATATATTTT. The encoded protein is CASSLAAISGNTIYF.

The gene calls are TRBV15 and TRBJ2-7, with 9 positions matching TRBD2. The CDR3 is made up of 15 amino acids. In germline, CDR1 is LNHNV, CDR2 YYDKDF (reference sequence). Trimming took 5 bases from V and 4 from J; bases not matched to a gene: 9. The CDR3 sequence is CATSGVRGGEYEQYF. The CDR3 nucleotides are TGTGCCACCAGCGGGGTGCGGGGGGGCGAATACGAGCAGTACTTC. Supplemented by reference TRBV15 and TRBJ2-7, the full variable domain reads DAMVIQNPRYQVTQFGKPVTLSCSQTLNHNVMYWYQQKSSQAPKLLFHYYDKDFNNEADTPDNFQSRRPNTSFCFLDIRSPGLGDTAMYLCATSGVRGGEYEQYFGPGTRLTVT.

This chain connects TRBV27 to TRBJ2-1; 10 bases agree with TRBD2. The V segment lost 6 bases and the J segment 7 bases; nucleotides outside the gene matches: 9. This CDR3 is built from 15 residues. Germline CDR1 is MNHEY and CDR2 is SMNVEV (reference sequence). The CDR3 is CASSKTSGAHNEQFF. As DNA, the CDR3 is TGTGCCAGCAGCAAAACTAGCGGGGCCCATAATGAGCAGTTCTTC.

This chain joins TRBV19 and TRBJ2-5; 9 bases match TRBD2. CDR1 and CDR2 from the germline V gene are LNHDA and SQIVND (reference sequence). J lost 11 bases, V lost 10 bases, and 14 bases had no gene match. This CDR3 spans 13 amino acids. CDR3 nucleotides: TGTGCCACTTCTGTAGCGGGAGCGGGAGAGCAGTACTTC. It is translated as CATSVAGAGEQYF.

V is TRBV28 and J is TRBJ2-1; D unresolved. The CDR3 contains 14 residues. V lost 5 bases and J 3 bases, leaving 11 bases between the germline ends. CDR1 MDHEN and CDR2 SYDVKM come from the germline V gene. The CDR3 sequence: CASSRQARYNEQFF. The DNA of the CDR3 is TGTGCCAGCAGTAGGCAGGCTCGCTACAATGAGCAGTTCTTC.

Regarding this clone: This specimen includes other DNA sequences encoding the same CDR3. The V gene is TRBV27, the J gene TRBJ2-6; D is undetermined. CDR3 length: 12 residues. CDR1 is MNHEY and CDR2 is SMNVEV in the germline V gene (reference sequence). V was pared by 7 bases and J by 4 bases, with 5 bases between. As DNA, the CDR3 is TGTGCCAGCAAATCGGGGGCCAACGTCCTGACTTTC. Translating it yields CASKSGANVLTF.

J is TRBJ1-5 and V is TRBV4-1, with 12 bases fitting TRBD1. The germline V gene has CDR1 MGHRA and CDR2 YSYEKL. The CDR3 consists of 16 residues. With 4 bases clipped from V and 4 bases from J, the junction kept 5 bases outside the gene matches. The CDR3 region has the DNA TGCGCCAGCAGCCTAAGGGGACAGGGGGCGAATCAGCCCCAGCATTTT. Its translation: CASSLRGQGANQPQHF.

The chain recombines TRBV9 with TRBJ2-1; 8 bases fit TRBD2. V was clipped by 2 bases and J by 6 bases; unmatched bases: 10. The CDR3 is 16 amino acids. The germline V gene has CDR1 SGDLS and CDR2 YYNGEE. The CDR3 coding sequence is TGTGCCAGCAGCGTCTCACGGGGGGGCACAATCAATGAGCAGTTCTTC. Protein sequence: CASSVSRGGTINEQFF.

This chain uses TRBV5-6 with TRBJ2-5; possibly TRBD1 for D (5 bases). The CDR3 has 13 amino acids. The germline CDR1 and CDR2 sequences are SGHDT and YYEEEE. V was shortened by 5 bases and J by 2 bases, with 10 bases between the two germline ends. CDR3 DNA: TGTGCCAGCAGTCAAGACAGACAAGAGACCCAGTACTTC. It translates to CASSQDRQETQYF.

On this clone: This specimen includes other DNA sequences encoding the same CDR3. The chain combines TRBV27 with TRBJ2-7, with D tentatively TRBD1 (6 bases). With 6 bases removed from V and 3 bases from J, the gap between germline ends came to 12 bases. Germline CDR1 reads MNHEY; CDR2 reads SMNVEV (reference sequence). CDR3 size: 13 residues. The CDR3: CASRQGTGYEQYF. CDR3 coding DNA: TGTGCCAGCAGACAGGGTACGGGCTACGAGCAGTACTTC.

This rearrangement joins TRBV7-2 to TRBJ1-4; D unresolved. The CDR3 is 12 amino acids. The V gene's germline CDR1 is SGHTA and CDR2 FQGNSA. With 2 bases removed from V and 7 bases from J, the gap between germline ends came to 5 bases. The CDR3 is CASSLSGEKLFF. The CDR3 DNA reads as TGTGCCAGCAGCTTAAGTGGTGAAAAACTGTTTTTT.

The genes are TRBV7-9 and TRBJ2-1; 9 nucleotides align to TRBD2. Germline V lookup: CDR1 SEHNR, CDR2 FQNEAQ (reference sequence). Trimming at V came to 4 bases and at J to 1 base, leaving 14 bases not matched to a gene. The CDR3 spans 19 residues. In nucleotides, the CDR3 is TGTGCCAGCAGCTCCGCGGGGGTGCGGGAGGGCGGGTCCTACAATGAGCAGTTCTTC. Translating gives CASSSAGVREGGSYNEQFF.

This chain links TRBV10-1 with TRBJ1-2; TRBD1 agrees at 7 bases. The CDR3 has 14 residues. Germline loops: CDR1 WNHNN, CDR2 SYGVQD (reference sequence). The ends lost 10 bases at V and 1 base at J; junction bases unmatched: 9. The CDR3 DNA reads TGCGCCATAACCGACAGGGACCATAACTATGGCTACACCTTC. Translating gives CAITDRDHNYGYTF.